Listed below are T cell receptor beta chains from one sample, sequenced in a study of shared clonotypes between healthy human individuals. Some clones are missing from TCRdb's copy, which holds only in-frame ones; the method was immunoSEQ multiplex PCR. The sample records fewer than 850,000 clones, 95% to 97% being singletons. Input material: naive CD8+ T cells sorted from blood. The source of these receptors is a man aged 25-45 years in good health. Each CDR3 is given with its conserved first and last residue. Fields, in order: V gene, D gene, clone size, J gene, CDR3 protein, CDR3 DNA. A D gene is named only where the DNA matches it firmly. Size is stated for part of the rows, as once, few or many counts, or as a class when the clone is expanded.

v_gene: TRBV28; d_gene: -; abundance: -; j_gene: TRBJ1-1; CDR3aa: CASLFGGRNTEAFF; CDR3nt: TGTGCCAGTCTTTTTGGGGGCCGAAACACTGAAGCTTTCTTT
v_gene: TRBV19; d_gene: -; abundance: -; j_gene: TRBJ2-7; CDR3aa: CASSGRGEQYF; CDR3nt: TGTGCCAGTAGTGGGAGAGGTGAGCAGTACTTC
v_gene: TRBV11-2; d_gene: TRBD1; abundance: -; j_gene: TRBJ2-4; CDR3aa: CASSLGGTALAKNIQYF; CDR3nt: TGTGCCAGCAGCTTAGGGGGGACAGCGCTAGCCAAAAACATTCAGTACTTC
v_gene: TRBV15; d_gene: -; abundance: -; j_gene: TRBJ2-5; CDR3aa: CATSSGNLEETQYF; CDR3nt: TGTGCCACCAGCAGCGGGAATTTAGAAGAGACCCAGTACTTC
v_gene: TRBV12-2; d_gene: -; abundance: -; j_gene: TRBJ2-2; CDR3aa: CASRLVPSGRGTGELFF; CDR3nt: TGTGCAAGTCGCTTAGTTCCTAGCGGGAGAGGGACCGGGGAGCTGTTTTTT
v_gene: TRBV30; d_gene: -; abundance: -; j_gene: TRBJ2-1; CDR3aa: CAWSDGQHNEQFF; CDR3nt: TGTGCCTGGAGTGACGGACAGCACAATGAGCAGTTCTTC
v_gene: TRBV5-1; d_gene: -; abundance: -; j_gene: TRBJ2-2; CDR3aa: CASSLGLMPLESGELFF; CDR3nt: TGCGCCAGCAGCTTGGGGCTAATGCCGCTCGAATCCGGGGAGCTGTTTTTT
v_gene: TRBV7-8; d_gene: TRBD2; abundance: once; j_gene: TRBJ2-2; CDR3aa: CASSPGLAGVDGELFF; CDR3nt: TGTGCCAGCAGCCCGGGACTAGCGGGAGTGGACGGGGAGCTGTTTTTT
v_gene: TRBV6-4; d_gene: -; abundance: -; j_gene: TRBJ2-1; CDR3aa: CASSEGSYNEQFF; CDR3nt: TGTGCCAGCAGTGAAGGCTCCTACAATGAGCAGTTCTTC
v_gene: TRBV7-9; d_gene: TRBD2; abundance: -; j_gene: TRBJ2-7; CDR3aa: CASSFGSGNSREQYF; CDR3nt: TGTGCCAGCAGCTTTGGTAGCGGGAACTCTCGCGAGCAGTACTTC
v_gene: TRBV5-1; d_gene: TRBD2; abundance: once; j_gene: TRBJ2-7; CDR3aa: CASSLSETSGSYEQYF; CDR3nt: TGCGCCAGCAGCTTGTCGGAGACTAGCGGCTCCTACGAGCAGTACTTC
v_gene: TRBV7-9; d_gene: -; abundance: -; j_gene: TRBJ2-5; CDR3aa: CASSLLVYPVETQYF; CDR3nt: TGTGCCAGCAGCTTATTAGTCTACCCGGTTGAGACCCAGTACTTC
v_gene: TRBV9; d_gene: -; abundance: once; j_gene: TRBJ2-1; CDR3aa: CASSVGGNSYNEQFF; CDR3nt: TGTGCCAGCAGCGTAGGCGGGAATTCCTACAATGAGCAGTTCTTC
v_gene: TRBV4-2; d_gene: -; abundance: -; j_gene: TRBJ2-1; CDR3aa: CASSQEQHYNEQFF; CDR3nt: TGTGCCAGCAGCCAAGAACAGCACTACAATGAGCAGTTCTTC
v_gene: TRBV2; d_gene: -; abundance: -; j_gene: TRBJ2-5; CDR3aa: CASSDRLAYVETQYF; CDR3nt: TGTGCCAGCAGTGATAGGCTAGCGTATGTTGAGACCCAGTACTTC
v_gene: TRBV29-1; d_gene: -; abundance: -; j_gene: TRBJ1-1; CDR3aa: CSVSRAGIEAEAFF; CDR3nt: TGCAGCGTGAGTAGGGCCGGTATTGAGGCTGAAGCTTTCTTT
v_gene: TRBV7-3; d_gene: -; abundance: -; j_gene: TRBJ2-1; CDR3aa: CASSNLASQYNEQFF; CDR3nt: TGTGCCAGCAGCAACCTAGCGTCTCAATACAATGAGCAGTTCTTC
v_gene: TRBV7-9; d_gene: -; abundance: -; j_gene: TRBJ2-7; CDR3aa: CASSPRDGYEQYF; CDR3nt: TGTGCCAGCAGCCCCCGGGACGGCTACGAGCAGTACTTC
v_gene: TRBV9; d_gene: -; abundance: -; j_gene: TRBJ2-7; CDR3aa: CASSVGRGPSDEQYF; CDR3nt: TGTGCCAGCAGCGTAGGACGCGGACCCAGCGACGAGCAGTACTTC
v_gene: TRBV27; d_gene: TRBD2; abundance: -; j_gene: TRBJ2-7; CDR3aa: CASRGLAGGFYYEQYF; CDR3nt: TGTGCCAGCAGGGGACTAGCGGGAGGATTTTATTACGAGCAGTACTTC
v_gene: TRBV27; d_gene: -; abundance: -; j_gene: TRBJ1-5; CDR3aa: CASSLRLSNQPQHF; CDR3nt: TGTGCCAGCAGTTTACGACTTAGCAATCAGCCCCAGCATTTT
v_gene: TRBV29-1; d_gene: -; abundance: -; j_gene: TRBJ2-1; CDR3aa: CSADLTGYNEQFF; CDR3nt: TGCAGCGCCGACCTCACTGGGTACAATGAGCAGTTCTTC
v_gene: TRBV15; d_gene: -; abundance: once; j_gene: TRBJ2-1; CDR3aa: CATSKDSSSYNEQFF; CDR3nt: TGTGCCACCAGCAAGGACTCGAGCTCCTACAATGAGCAGTTCTTC
v_gene: TRBV29-1; d_gene: -; abundance: -; j_gene: TRBJ2-2; CDR3aa: CSVSRASNTGELFF; CDR3nt: TGCAGCGTTTCCCGGGCTAGCAACACCGGGGAGCTGTTTTTT
v_gene: TRBV7-9; d_gene: -; abundance: -; j_gene: TRBJ2-7; CDR3aa: CASSHARDNPYEQYF; CDR3nt: TGTGCCAGCAGCCACGCCCGGGACAACCCCTACGAGCAGTACTTC
v_gene: TRBV13; d_gene: -; abundance: -; j_gene: TRBJ2-5; CDR3aa: CASSLIGGQETQYF; CDR3nt: TGTGCCAGCAGCCTGATCGGGGGCCAAGAGACCCAGTACTTC
v_gene: TRBV6-5; d_gene: -; abundance: -; j_gene: TRBJ2-1; CDR3aa: CASSYESLGNNEQFF; CDR3nt: TGTGCCAGCAGTTACGAGTCGCTTGGGAACAATGAGCAGTTCTTC
v_gene: TRBV19; d_gene: -; abundance: -; j_gene: TRBJ1-2; CDR3aa: CASSTGTFNYGYTF; CDR3nt: TGTGCCAGTAGTACTGGGACCTTTAACTATGGCTACACCTTC
v_gene: TRBV6-1; d_gene: -; abundance: -; j_gene: TRBJ2-3; CDR3aa: CASSAGKRATDTQYF; CDR3nt: TGTGCCAGCAGTGCGGGGAAGCGGGCCACAGATACGCAGTATTTT
v_gene: TRBV2; d_gene: -; abundance: -; j_gene: TRBJ2-7; CDR3aa: CAGRTDSSYEQYF; CDR3nt: TGTGCCGGTCGGACAGATTCTTCCTACGAGCAGTACTTC
v_gene: TRBV7-9; d_gene: TRBD1; abundance: -; j_gene: TRBJ2-2; CDR3aa: CASSPRQGALFGGELFF; CDR3nt: TGTGCCAGCAGCCCCCGACAGGGGGCCTTGTTTGGCGGGGAGCTGTTTTTT
v_gene: TRBV10-2; d_gene: -; abundance: -; j_gene: TRBJ1-1; CDR3aa: CATDTGKNTEAFF; CDR3nt: TGCGCCACCGATACAGGGAAGAACACTGAAGCTTTCTTT
v_gene: TRBV2; d_gene: -; abundance: -; j_gene: TRBJ1-1; CDR3aa: CASRGPNTEAFF; CDR3nt: TGTGCCAGCCGTGGGCCTAACACTGAAGCTTTCTTT
v_gene: TRBV5-6; d_gene: -; abundance: -; j_gene: TRBJ2-7; CDR3aa: CASSVTLGLSYEQYF; CDR3nt: TGTGCCAGCAGTGTAACGTTGGGGCTCTCCTACGAGCAGTACTTC
v_gene: TRBV27; d_gene: -; abundance: -; j_gene: TRBJ2-2; CDR3aa: CASSWYGGGELFF; CDR3nt: TGTGCCAGCAGTTGGTACGGGGGCGGGGAGCTGTTTTTT
v_gene: TRBV9; d_gene: -; abundance: -; j_gene: TRBJ2-1; CDR3aa: CASSKGPEQFF; CDR3nt: TGTGCCAGCAGCAAAGGTCCCGAGCAGTTCTTC
v_gene: TRBV7-9; d_gene: -; abundance: -; j_gene: TRBJ2-7; CDR3aa: CASSFGLYEQYF; CDR3nt: TGTGCCAGCAGCTTCGGGTTGTACGAGCAGTACTTC
v_gene: TRBV28; d_gene: -; abundance: -; j_gene: TRBJ2-7; CDR3aa: CASRNPEAYEQYF; CDR3nt: TGTGCCAGCAGGAATCCGGAAGCCTACGAGCAGTACTTC
v_gene: TRBV29-1; d_gene: TRBD2; abundance: once; j_gene: TRBJ2-5; CDR3aa: CSVDGSTGGPLRTQETQYF; CDR3nt: TGCAGCGTTGACGGTAGTACGGGAGGTCCCCTAAGGACTCAAGAGACCCAGTACTTC
v_gene: TRBV4-2; d_gene: -; abundance: -; j_gene: TRBJ2-7; CDR3aa: CASSQAGVAFSYEQYF; CDR3nt: TGTGCCAGCAGCCAAGCCGGGGTAGCCTTCAGCTACGAGCAGTACTTC
v_gene: TRBV7-9; d_gene: -; abundance: -; j_gene: TRBJ2-4; CDR3aa: CASSDTTGRLAKNIQYF; CDR3nt: TGTGCCAGCAGCGACACTACAGGGAGGTTAGCCAAAAACATTCAGTACTTC
v_gene: TRBV7-9; d_gene: -; abundance: -; j_gene: TRBJ1-5; CDR3aa: CASSLGYGQPQHF; CDR3nt: TGTGCCAGCAGCTTAGGGTACGGTCAGCCCCAGCATTTT
v_gene: TRBV7-8; d_gene: -; abundance: once; j_gene: TRBJ2-7; CDR3aa: CASSSSGAPYEQYF; CDR3nt: TGTGCCAGCAGCTCATCAGGGGCCCCCTACGAGCAGTACTTC
v_gene: TRBV30; d_gene: -; abundance: -; j_gene: TRBJ2-3; CDR3aa: CAWTRVGQDTQYF; CDR3nt: TGTGCCTGGACCCGGGTCGGCCAAGATACGCAGTATTTT
v_gene: TRBV28; d_gene: TRBD2; abundance: -; j_gene: TRBJ2-7; CDR3aa: CASDPGTSGTYEQYF; CDR3nt: TGTGCCAGCGACCCCGGGACTAGCGGGACCTACGAGCAGTACTTC
v_gene: TRBV27; d_gene: -; abundance: -; j_gene: TRBJ2-3; CDR3aa: CASSLRTRARTDTQYF; CDR3nt: TGTGCCAGCAGTTTAAGGACCCGGGCTCGGACAGATACGCAGTATTTT